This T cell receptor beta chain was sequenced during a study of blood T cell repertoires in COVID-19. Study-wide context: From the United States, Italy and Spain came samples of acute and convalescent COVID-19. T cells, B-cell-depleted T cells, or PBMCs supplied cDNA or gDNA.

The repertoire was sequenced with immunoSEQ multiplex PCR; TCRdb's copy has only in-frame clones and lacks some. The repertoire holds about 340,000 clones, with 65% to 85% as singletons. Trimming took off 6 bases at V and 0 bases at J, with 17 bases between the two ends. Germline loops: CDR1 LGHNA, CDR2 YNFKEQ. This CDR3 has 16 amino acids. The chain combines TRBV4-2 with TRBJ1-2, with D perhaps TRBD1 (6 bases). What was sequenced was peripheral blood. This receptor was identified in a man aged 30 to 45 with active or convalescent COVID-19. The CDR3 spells CASSPGQFHPNYGYTF. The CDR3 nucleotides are TGTGCCAGCAGTCCAGGACAGTTTCACCCTAACTATGGCTACACCTTC.